This T cell receptor beta chain was identified during a study of beta chain features in type 1 diabetes. Notes on the study in general: Naive, central memory and Treg TCRB repertoires appeared more alike in patients than in healthy donors.

This clone came up a few times. What it recognizes is unknown. Other nucleotide sequences from this sample produce the same CDR3. On average, the one heparinised blood draw given by each donor was approximately 120 mL. Germline lookup yields CDR1 DFQATT and CDR2 SNEGSKA (reference sequence). The CDR3 extends over 11 amino acids. Trimming stripped 3 bases from V and 3 bases from J, with 5 bases between. Every bit of the isolated RNA underwent reverse transcription, so sequencing read expressed TCRB transcripts. Clones were read by immunoSEQ multiplex PCR, and TCRdb kept only the in-frame ones, dropping some. This sample yields around 300,000 clones, of which 12% to 15% are seen a single time; more than 6.5% belongs to the top ten.

The sample consisted of central memory CD4+ T cells from blood. The TCR originated in a man aged 25-40 years in good health. The chain carries TRBV20-1 and TRBJ2-5; no clear D. The CDR3 protein is CSARPEETQYF. The CDR3 DNA sequence: TGCAGTGCTAGGCCCGAAGAGACCCAGTACTTC.